These 20 T cell receptor beta chains were all obtained from the same sample, sequenced in a study of low-dose radiotherapy and immunotherapy resistance in tumors. The authors amplified TCRs for 20 PCR cycles with a constant-region primer and a V-primer adapter. A single record per CDR3 protein comes from TCRdb applying MiXCR to the reads. The sample holds about 52,000 distinct CDR3 sequences, approximately 35% seen once. Noted time point: after trial treatment. Treatment in this sample: LDRT plus nivolumab, ipilimumab, low-dose cyclophosphamide and aspirin (RACIN trial). Sequences were derived from PBMCs, sampled after low-dose radiotherapy plus immunotherapy. These TCRs come from a male donor with rectosigmoid adenocarcinoma.

This clonotype is medium-sized by share. The chain joins TRBV6-2 or TRBV6-3 to TRBJ1-3; unclear D gene. V dropped 5 bases and J dropped 6 bases, with 11 bases sitting between them. This CDR3 spans 13 amino acids. In germline, CDR1 is MNHEY, CDR2 SVGEGT. CDR3 nucleotides: TGTGCCAGCAGTGAAGACCGGGTAAACACCATATATTTT. Translating it yields CASSEDRVNTIYF.

The chain joins TRBV13 to TRBJ2-1; weak D call: TRBD2 (5 bases). This CDR3 comprises 13 residues. V lost 8 bases, J lost 8 bases, and 16 bases lay in between. Germline values: CDR1 PRHDT, CDR2 FYEKMQ (reference sequence). The CDR3 protein is CASQLLAVHEQFF. For the CDR3, the DNA is TGTGCCAGCCAACTCCTAGCCGTCCATGAGCAGTTCTTC.

This clonotype was observed many times. The chain uses TRBV12-3 or TRBV12-4 and TRBJ2-5; TRBD2 agrees at 9 bases. The CDR3 contains 14 residues. The ends lost 8 bases at V and 5 bases at J; junction bases unmatched: 9. This CDR3 is CASSRTSEGETQYF. The CDR3 nucleotides are TGTGCCAGCTCCCGGACTAGCGAGGGCGAGACCCAGTACTTC.

In the case of this clonotype: The DNA is left out, because the CDR3 cannot be placed on it with certainty; the CDR3 is given as TCRdb lists it. The V call is TRBV5-8, the J call TRBJ2-2; TRBD1 is taken as the D call from the table, unchecked against the DNA. Germline CDR1 SGHTS, CDR2 YDEGEE. With termini counted, the CDR3 has 13 amino acids. The CDR3 reads CASSPDNRELFFF.

V is TRBV19 and J is TRBJ2-3; D may be TRBD1 or TRBD2 (5 bases each). The germline CDR1 and CDR2 sequences are LNHDA and SQIVND (reference sequence). There are 15 residues in the CDR3. Trimming left V 2 bases short and J 0 bases short, with 9 bases between. CDR3 region: CASSISGRSTDTQYF. CDR3 nucleotides: TGTGCCAGTAGTATATCGGGGCGAAGCACAGATACGCAGTATTTT.

This clonotype has ten or more counts. The chain uses TRBV10-3 and TRBJ2-2, with 7 positions matching TRBD2. The length of the CDR3 is 14 residues. CDR1 is ENHRY and CDR2 is SYGVKD in the germline V gene. Trimming removed 3 bases from V and 3 bases from J; junction bases left unmatched: 1. The CDR3 nucleotides are TGTGCCATCAGTGATGCGGGGGACACCGGGGAGCTGTTTTTT. This gives the protein CAISDAGDTGELFF.

This clonotype was seen repeatedly, ten times or more. The rearrangement joins TRBV11-2 to TRBJ2-1, with 8 bases lining up with TRBD1. The germline V gene has CDR1 SGHAT and CDR2 FQNNGV. The J segment lost 7 bases and the V segment lost 8 bases, leaving 10 bases of the junction unmatched. This CDR3 contains 14 residues. CDR3 in amino acids: CASGVGRGLNEQFF. The DNA for the CDR3 is TGTGCCAGCGGAGTCGGCAGGGGGCTTAATGAGCAGTTCTTC. The full variable domain, completed using reference TRBV11-2 and TRBJ2-1, is EAGVAQSPRYKIIEKRQSVAFWCNPISGHATLYWYQQILGQGPKLLIQFQNNGVVDDSQLPKDRFSAERLKGVDSTLKIQPAKLEDSAVYLCASGVGRGLNEQFFGPGTRLTVL.

This clonotype was recorded at least ten times. The chain recombines TRBV29-1 with TRBJ2-6; D remains unclear. Trimming took off 4 bases at V and 0 bases at J, with 4 bases between the two ends. Looked up from germline, CDR1 is SQVTM and CDR2 is ANQGSEA. The CDR3 length is 13 residues. The chain's CDR3 is CSVARSGANVLTF. The CDR3 nucleotides read TGCAGCGTTGCACGCTCTGGGGCCAACGTCCTGACTTTC.

This clonotype has a count of ten or more. The gene calls are TRBV7-2 and TRBJ2-1, with D tentatively TRBD1 or TRBD2 (5 bases each). The V end was cut by 1 base, the J end by 10 bases, with 11 bases between. The CDR3 runs 13 residues. Germline CDR1 SGHTA, CDR2 FQGNSA. CDR3 nucleotide sequence: TGTGCCAGCAGCTTAGTTCTGGGGGAGGAGCAGTTCTTC. Its translation is CASSLVLGEEQFF.

In regard to this clonotype: This likely came from a read error, as a far larger clone is one base away. DNA for the CDR3: TGTGCCAGCAGTTTAGTCCCCAGCGGGGGGTGGTACAATGAGCAGTACTTC. The encoded protein is CASSLVPSGGWYNEQYF. J is TRBJ2-7 and V is TRBV28, with 9 bases lining up with TRBD2. The CDR3 consists of 17 residues. The germline gives CDR1 MDHEN, CDR2 SYDVKM. V lost 2 bases, J lost 7 bases, and 15 bases stayed unmatched.

The V gene is TRBV28, the J gene TRBJ2-1; 7 bases are shared with TRBD2. This CDR3 region has 17 residues. V lost 7 bases, J lost 0 bases, and 12 bases stayed unmatched. In germline, CDR1 is MDHEN, CDR2 SYDVKM. For the CDR3, the DNA is TGTGCCAGCACCTCCTCGGGACTACCAAGCTCCTACAATGAGCAGTTCTTC. Translating it yields CASTSSGLPSSYNEQFF.

This clonotype was seen only a few times. A far larger clone is a single base away, which makes a read error likely. V usage is TRBV5-4 and J usage is TRBJ2-1; 10 bases agree with TRBD1. Germline CDR1 is SGHNT and CDR2 is YYREEE (reference sequence). V shed 4 bases and J 13 bases; nucleotides not matched to a gene: 14. CDR3 length: 15 amino acids. CDR3 in DNA: TGTGCCAGCAGCCACTCCGGGACAGGGGTGATGACCCAGTTCTTC. This gives the protein CASSHSGTGVMTQFF. The complete variable domain, with remaining parts taken from reference TRBV5-4 and TRBJ2-1, reads ETGVTQSPTHLIKTRGQQVTLRCSSQSGHNTVSWYQQALGQGPQFIFQYYREEENGRGNFPPRFSGLQFPNYSSELNVNALELDDSALYLCASSHSGTGVMTQFFGPGTRLTVL.

J is TRBJ1-1 and V is TRBV29-1; a weak D match, TRBD1 (6 bases). Trimming left V 0 bases short and J 10 bases short, with 12 bases between. CDR1 is SQVTM, CDR2 ANQGSEA, per germline. The CDR3 runs to 12 residues. Written as DNA, the CDR3 is TGCAGCGTTGAAGACATTCGGGACACAGCTTTCTTT. It specifies CSVEDIRDTAFF.

The V and J genes are TRBV10-2 and TRBJ2-1, with a tentative D call TRBD2 (5 bases). This CDR3 has 16 residues. From germline, CDR1 is WSHSY and CDR2 SAAADI. Trimming left V 3 bases short and J 6 bases short, with 18 bases between. The chain's CDR3 is CASSEFGGLRGNEQFF. CDR3 sequence (DNA): TGCGCCAGCAGTGAATTCGGCGGCCTCCGGGGCAATGAGCAGTTCTTC.

This clonotype was detected ten times or more. The V and J genes are TRBV20-1 and TRBJ2-2; 10 bases align to TRBD2. Germline trimming cut 2 bases from V and 4 bases from J; bases unmatched to any gene: 1. Germline V gene lookup returns CDR1 DFQATT and CDR2 SNEGSKA (reference sequence). The CDR3 is made up of 14 amino acids. CDR3 in amino acids: CSARLAGATGELFF. The DNA of the CDR3 is TGCAGTGCTAGACTAGCGGGAGCCACCGGGGAGCTGTTTTTT.

A note on this clonotype: This is likely an artifact of a read error, given a far larger clone one base away. The genes are TRBV29-1 and TRBJ2-1; maybe TRBD2 (6 bases). This CDR3 has 13 residues. Deletions cut 4 bases from V and 10 bases from J, with 17 bases between. Per germline, CDR1 SQVTM and CDR2 ANQGSEA. CDR3: CSVGRDFPYEQFF. In nucleotides, the CDR3 is TGCAGCGTTGGCCGGGACTTTCCCTACGAGCAGTTCTTC.

The CDR3 loop reads CSARNSGSSYNEQFF. CDR3 DNA: TGCAGTGCTAGAAATAGCGGGAGCTCCTACAATGAGCAGTTCTTC. The chain has TRBV20-1 and TRBJ2-1, with 9 bases that match TRBD2. The junction had 2 bases not matched to a gene; V was cut back by 2 bases and J by 0 bases. The V gene's germline CDR1 is DFQATT and CDR2 SNEGSKA (reference sequence). This CDR3 contains 15 residues.

At least ten counts were recorded for this clonotype. The V gene is TRBV2, the J gene TRBJ2-3; 7 bases map to TRBD1. Unmatched junction bases numbered 6, after V lost 7 bases and J lost 5 bases. This CDR3 has 13 amino acids. Germline values: CDR1 SNHLY, CDR2 FYNNEI. The CDR3 sequence: CASKRQGQDTQYF. CDR3 nucleotide sequence: TGTGCCAGCAAGAGACAGGGACAAGATACGCAGTATTTT.

This clonotype occurred once. The chain combines TRBV4-1 with TRBJ1-1; the D gene is possibly TRBD1 (5 bases). Per germline, CDR1 MGHRA and CDR2 YSYEKL. Trimming took off 1 base at V and 6 bases at J, with 15 bases between the two ends. The CDR3 consists of 15 residues. The CDR3 coding sequence is TGCGCCAGCAGCCAAGGAGTTTCGGGACGTTCTGAAGCTTTCTTT. Protein product: CASSQGVSGRSEAFF.

This clonotype has ten or more counts. CDR3 residues: CASSVATGGGSETQYF. The CDR3 nucleotides read TGTGCCAGCAGCGTAGCTACGGGTGGGGGGTCGGAGACCCAGTACTTC. This chain connects TRBV9 to TRBJ2-5; maybe TRBD2 (6 bases). Per the germline V gene, CDR1 is SGDLS and CDR2 is YYNGEE. The CDR3 has 16 residues. V was cut by 0 bases and J by 5 bases, with 17 bases left in between.